The T cell receptor (beta chain) described here comes from a study of T cells in women clearing cervical HPV infection. Across the whole study: Blood came at first lesion visit for cases, post-clearance for controls. HLA type could not be excluded as a confounder. Findings of the study overall: CIN3+ cases had significantly higher TCR repertoire richness than controls, but evenness did not differ.

Per the germline V gene, CDR1 is LNHDA and CDR2 is SQIVND (reference sequence). The CDR3 runs 14 residues. As for this clone: Antigen: not known. The CDR3 is cut off 3 residues early in the read; its end comes from the germline J gene.

The assay was immunoSEQ multiplex PCR, and TCRdb's table has in-frame clones only and misses some. This repertoire includes over 25,000 clones. V usage is TRBV19 and J usage is TRBJ1-2; a possible D gene is TRBD1 (6 bases). This sequence originates from a woman aged 18 to 75 with a cervical HPV16 infection that either progressed to CIN3+ or cleared (not recorded which). The sequenced sample consisted of blood buffy coat. The CDR3 sequence is CASSGQSSYNDYTF. The CDR3 bases that were read are TGTGCCAGTTCTGGACAGAGCTCCTACAATGAC.